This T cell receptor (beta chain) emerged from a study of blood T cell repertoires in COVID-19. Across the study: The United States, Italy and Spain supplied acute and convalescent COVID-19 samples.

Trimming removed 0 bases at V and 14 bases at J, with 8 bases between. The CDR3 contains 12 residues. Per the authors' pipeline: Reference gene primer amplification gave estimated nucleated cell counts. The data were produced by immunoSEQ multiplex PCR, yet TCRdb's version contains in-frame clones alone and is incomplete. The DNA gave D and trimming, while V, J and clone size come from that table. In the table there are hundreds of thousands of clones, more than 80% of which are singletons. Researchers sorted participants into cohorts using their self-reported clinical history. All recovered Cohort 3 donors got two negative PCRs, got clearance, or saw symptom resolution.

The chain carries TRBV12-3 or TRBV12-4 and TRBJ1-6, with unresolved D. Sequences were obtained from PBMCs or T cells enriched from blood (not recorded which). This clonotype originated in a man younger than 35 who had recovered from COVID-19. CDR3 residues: CASSLARRALHF. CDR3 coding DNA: TGTGCCAGCAGTTTAGCCAGGCGGGCCCTCCACTTT.